This T cell receptor beta chain appears in the sequencing data of a study of cytomegalovirus exposure and HLA in healthy donors (TCRdb year 2017). A note on the overall study: An earlier analysis of roughly 630 of the donors reported more than 250 Gb of sequence data and 120 million or so unique TCR beta sequences from about 200 million T cells. About 310 gigabases of sequencing data and tens of millions of unique TCR sequences were included in an early release covering about 700 HLA-typed donors. Of the roughly 390 genotyped donors, about 84% fell in the genetic ancestry cluster associated with self-reported Caucasian donors. The aim of the study was to test whether cataloging public T cell receptors could identify signatures of past pathogen exposure. The study used immunosequencing to profile the T cell repertoires of about 670 subjects and linked those repertoires to cytomegalovirus serostatus. A separate validation cohort of about 110 different subjects was used in addition to the approximately 640-subject first cohort. To predict cytomegalovirus infection status, the study brought together high-throughput TCR immunosequencing, statistical association of individual TCRs with disease status, and machine learning. A later analysis re-analyzed previously published TCR beta repertoires from about 600 donors and added high-resolution HLA genotyping to study TCR occurrence patterns. Rather than using new phenotypic data, the later analysis identified candidate immune exposures from TCR beta sequences and from how often those sequences occurred across donors. An earlier analysis of several hundred of the donors applied high-throughput TCR beta sequencing to assess whether each TCR beta V gene segment acted as functional or pseudogenic. Donor age, sex, ethnicity and CMV serostatus were compiled alongside the repertoire data. A later genetic analysis used genome-wide SNP genotypes for about 65% of the 666 donors, treating that subset as a discovery cohort. Every discovery cohort repertoire had been produced on one sequencing platform. HLA typing included class I and class II loci at four-digit resolution. Typing coverage differed by locus: A, B, C, DRB1 and DQB1 were typed in about 620-630 donors, DQA1 in 500 to 550, DPA1 in nearly 610, and DPB1 in 472. Several DR-DQ haplotypes were handled as single units for association and clustering, since linkage in the cohort was strong. Among 300 to 450 genotyped donors of the cohort, an average of around 240,000 unique TCR beta nucleotide sequences were sequenced per donor, approximately 20% of them non-productive.

This clone was seen a few times. This clone's antigen is unknown. No much larger clonotype is one base removed from it; base qualities were not supplied. Library generation was performed with the immunoSEQ multiplex PCR assay. For the multiplex PCR, a mixture combining 60 forward primers for TCR Vbeta segments and 13 reverse primers for TCR Jbeta segments was used. The CDR3 region of rearranged TCR beta genes was amplified from genomic DNA by a multiplex PCR assay. The Illumina HiSeq System was used to sequence the amplified TCR beta libraries as 87-base-pair reads. The paper's processing steps were these. A later analysis tallied around 80 million unique TCR beta chains across the 640 or so repertoires, and 10 million to 11 million of those chains were shared by two or more donors. Raw reads were error-corrected and collapsed into unique sequences with a nearest-neighbor algorithm that merged closely related sequences to remove PCR and sequencing errors. V, D and J gene segments were assigned by aligning CDR3 sequences to IMGT reference sequences. For a sequence to be retained, a match of at least six nucleotides to both a V gene segment and a J gene segment was required. A rearrangement was called productive if the CDR3 had no stop codons and remained in frame with V and J, and every other rearrangement was called non-productive. Following IMGT convention, CDR3 was defined as the stretch from the second conserved V-encoded cysteine up to the conserved J-encoded phenylalanine. Sequences without an unambiguous match to a single V gene segment were excluded from the earlier analysis of several hundred of the donors. An earlier analysis of about 590 of the donors classified V segments as functional when productive rearrangements were above 56.7% and as segregating when the standard deviation between donors was above 5%. To diagnose cytomegalovirus status from the catalog of TCR beta chain sequences, a statistical classification framework was built. A later analysis assigned V and J genes by comparing TCR nucleotide sequences with IMGT/GENE-DB human TR gene sequences. In a later analysis, CDR3 sequences and most-parsimonious VDJ recombination scenarios were assigned using the TCRdist pipeline. In a later analysis, each TCR beta chain was defined by its CDR3 amino acid sequence together with its V-gene family, and reads without a unique V-gene family were excluded. A later analysis removed 592 highly shared, low-generation-probability nucleotide sequences to deal with suspected cross-contamination and a sequencing artifact. A later analysis calculated a clonal expansion index for each public chain from normalized within-repertoire ranks of inferred template counts. In a later analysis, generation probabilities were computed using a VDJ recombination model fitted to out-of-frame rearrangements, and the results were checked against IGoR. In a later analysis, TCR-TCR, TCR-HLA and TCR-CMV co-occurrence was scored with hypergeometric tests, and a repertoire-size bias correction was applied to TCR pairs. To estimate false discovery rates, a later analysis permuted the HLA or CMV assignments 20 times. In a later analysis, co-occurring TCRs were grouped using DBSCAN, and TCRdist sequence similarity was added for clustering within HLA-allele-positive subsets. Repertoires with fewer than 30,000 or more than 120,000 public chains were left out of co-occurrence clustering, as were five repertoires with anomalous nucleotide sharing. TCRdb took this table from immuneACCESS and kept in-frame rearrangements with V and J called. Such tables lack part of the clones; where checked against another copy, unresolved V genes explain under half of the gap, and the rest is unexplained. V and J calls and clone size are copied from that table; D and trimming were computed from the DNA. Here the sample has around 190,000 clones; approximately 79% occur a single time. The ten largest clonotypes hold around 0.69% of the sample.

Paper-wide results and their limitations: This cohort had only TCR beta chains sequenced, and the lack of alpha or paired-chain data limited which features could be detected. A further reported finding was that TCR beta sequences accurately predicted the HLA-A and HLA-B alleles for most subjects in the first cohort. Most TCR sequences were observed very rarely across donors, whereas some public TCRs were present in many individuals. The earlier analysis of approximately 590 of the donors excluded roughly 17 rarely observed V segments, including chromosome 9 orphons, because counts were too low. A cluster of highly shared sequence variants was judged likely to represent a technical artifact of the sequencing pipeline. A later genetic analysis reported fewer N-insertions in productive TCRs among donors in an Asian-associated ancestry cluster than the roughly 650-donor mean. The classifier was reported to diagnose cytomegalovirus status with high specificity and sensitivity in both the original and validation cohorts. Three of the identified cytomegalovirus-associated TCR beta chains were confirmed in vitro to be specific for cytomegalovirus antigens. At a false discovery rate of 0.05, a later analysis linked roughly 17,000 TCR beta sequences to specific HLA alleles. Linkage disequilibrium might explain the correlated functional status among segregating V segments, but an unknown experimental factor could not be excluded. In a later analysis, the rate of TCR association differed among HLA loci, with DRB1 alleles having the most associated TCRs and HLA-C alleles having the fewest. The authors suggested that the approach could potentially be extended to other disease states and immunological phenotypes. Assigning TCR associations to individual alleles was difficult when HLA alleles, especially DR and DQ, strongly co-occurred. In a later genetic analysis, a missense DCLRE1C variant was associated with V-gene and J-gene trimming of TCR beta chains, and the association was replicated in an independent cohort. The only immune exposure information available for the cohort was CMV serostatus. A total of 164 TCR beta chains were listed by the study as associated with cytomegalovirus. The presence/absence analyses assumed that sequencing depth was roughly uniform across donors, and that assumption may not be true. In an earlier analysis of 587 of the donors, most TCR beta V segments appeared in productive rearrangements about 90% or about 30% of the time, broadly matching IMGT annotations. Because HLA typing was unavailable for some donors at each locus, only the typed subset was used in association tests. In a later analysis, HLA-associated TCR beta chains were found to be more clonally expanded and to have lower generation probabilities than equally common non-associated chains. According to a later analysis, parvovirus B19, influenza, CMV and Epstein-Barr virus appeared linked to several top co-occurrence clusters. Most CMV-associated TCR beta chains appeared to be HLA-restricted in a later analysis, and the HLA associations seemed to be driven largely by CMV exposure.

The cohort comprised fewer than 750 healthy bone marrow donors. All cohort members were sampled while nominally healthy, although unrecorded immune exposures were likely present. The donor tested CMV seronegative, placing the donor among the 350 to 400 seronegative members of the cohort. A peripheral blood sample was collected from each donor, and TCR beta sequencing was performed on peripheral blood mononuclear cells. Genomic DNA was extracted from the blood cell samples with the Qiagen DNeasy Blood Extraction Kit. The receptor was derived from a woman aged 40 to 50 in good health and CMV-seronegative. Material: PBMCs.

The CDR3 protein sequence reads: CASSPIVGGANVLTF. The nucleotides read TGTGCCAGCAGCCCTATAGTCGGTGGGGCCAACGTCCTGACTTTC. Recombination connected TRBV4-2 to TRBJ2-6; a confident D gene designation cannot be given. Trimming at the junction amounts to 4 bases on V and 3 bases on J, and the germline ends lie 10 bases apart. As encoded in the germline V gene, CDR1 is LGHNA while CDR2 is YNFKEQ. From its cysteine to its phenylalanine, the CDR3 spans 15 amino acids. The CDR3 DNA has 45 bases and is translated from base 1.